Listed below are T cell receptor beta chains from one sample, sequenced in a study of T cells after posttransplantation cyclophosphamide. Repertoires were generated with immunoSEQ multiplex PCR, while TCRdb's copy carries only in-frame clones and drops some. The profile shows approximately 30,000 clones, 80% to 90% of them singletons. Sequenced material: PBMCs. The receptors were gathered from a woman in her thirties or forties with a blood cancer, CMV-positive, and with a related stem cell donor. Both conserved end residues are part of each CDR3. A D gene is named only where the DNA matches it firmly. Size tells how often a clone was seen (once, few, many) or the class of an expanded clone, and some rows leave it out.

v_call	d_call	clone_size	j_call	cdr3_nt	cdr3_aa
TRBV2	-	-	TRBJ1-6	TGTGCCAGCAGTGGAAGGGAAATCGGGGGAAATTCACCCCTCCACTTT	CASSGREIGGNSPLHF
TRBV6-5	-	-	TRBJ1-2	TGTGCCAGCAGTTACGCCTTCAGACAGGCCACCTATGGCTACACCTTC	CASSYAFRQATYGYTF
TRBV6-4	TRBD1	-	TRBJ2-3	TGTGCCAGCAGTGACGGTCAGGGACAGGGGGCAGATACGCAGTATTTT	CASSDGQGQGADTQYF
TRBV7-8	TRBD1	-	TRBJ1-2	TGTGCCAGCAGCAAGGGACAGGGATATAACTATGGCTACACCTTC	CASSKGQGYNYGYTF
TRBV4-3	-	-	TRBJ1-2	TGCGCCAGCAGCCAAGATAGCCCAGGGGCGCCTAACTATGGCTACACCTTC	CASSQDSPGAPNYGYTF
TRBV2	TRBD2	once	TRBJ2-1	TGTGCCAGCACCGGCGGGGGGGCGGGTGAGCAGTTCTTC	CASTGGGAGEQFF
TRBV6-6	-	once	TRBJ2-7	TGTGCCAGCAGTTCGGGCAGGGGTTTTTACGAGCAGTACTTC	CASSSGRGFYEQYF
TRBV7-2	-	-	TRBJ1-6	TGTGCCAGCAGCTTAGGGACGGGGAGAAATTCACCCCTCCACTTT	CASSLGTGRNSPLHF
TRBV4-1	TRBD1	once	TRBJ1-2	TGCGCCAGCAGCCAGCCGGACAGGGCTAACTATGGCTACACCTTC	CASSQPDRANYGYTF
TRBV2	-	large	TRBJ1-2	TGTGCCAGCAGTGGGGGCCTGAATGGCTACACCTTC	CASSGGLNGYTF
TRBV19	-	-	TRBJ2-3	TGTGCCAGTAGTTCCCGCATGACGGGGAGACGAGATACGCAGTATTTT	CASSSRMTGRRDTQYF
TRBV12-5	TRBD2	-	TRBJ2-2	TGTGCTAGTGCACCGGGGGGGCAATCGACCGGGGAGCTGTTTTTT	CASAPGGQSTGELFF
TRBV29-1	-	-	TRBJ1-1	TGCAGCGTTACCGATCCGGGCAGGGAATCAGGAGCTTTCTTT	CSVTDPGRESGAFF
TRBV5-1	-	-	TRBJ1-6	TGCGCCAGCAGCTTGGGGCTAGGGGATACTTATAATTCCCCCCTCCACTTT	CASSLGLGDTYNSPLHF
TRBV29-1	TRBD2	-	TRBJ2-5	TGCAGCGCTATATTGAAGGGCGGGGGGGCCGGGGAGACCCAGTACTTC	CSAILKGGGAGETQYF
TRBV18	TRBD1	-	TRBJ2-7	TGTGCCAGCTCACGGGACAGGGGGCGCGGAATCCACGAGCAGTACTTC	CASSRDRGRGIHEQYF
TRBV5-1	-	-	TRBJ1-3	TGCGCCAGCAGCCGCGGGGGGGCTCGTGGAAACACCATATATTTT	CASSRGGARGNTIYF
TRBV10-1	TRBD1	-	TRBJ1-4	TGCGCCAGCAGTCCGGGACAGGGGCAAACTAATGAAAAACTGTTTTTT	CASSPGQGQTNEKLFF
TRBV5-1	TRBD1	-	TRBJ2-1	TGCGCCAGCAGCCCGGGACAGGGTATGCATGAGCAGTTCTTC	CASSPGQGMHEQFF
TRBV7-8	TRBD1	-	TRBJ2-1	TGTGCCAGCAGCCTGGGACAGGGGAGGCCTCCCAATGAGCAGTTCTTC	CASSLGQGRPPNEQFF
TRBV5-1	-	-	TRBJ1-6	TGCGCCAGCAGCTACGCCGGGGTTGAATCACCCCTCCACTTT	CASSYAGVESPLHF
TRBV28	-	-	TRBJ1-1	TGTGCCAGCAGTTTTCCTAGGCACAGGGTATCACCTTTGAACACTGAAGCTTTCTTT	CASSFPRHRVSPLNTEAFF
TRBV6-6	TRBD1	-	TRBJ1-1	TGTGCCAGCAGTTACCCGGGACAGGGGACTTTCTTT	CASSYPGQGTFF
TRBV7-2	-	-	TRBJ1-2	TGTGCCAGCAGCTTAACAAACAAAGCTAACTATGGCTACACCTTC	CASSLTNKANYGYTF
TRBV9	-	-	TRBJ1-4	TGTGCCAGCAGCGTAGGGGACATGAGTGAAAAACTGTTTTTT	CASSVGDMSEKLFF
TRBV7-6	-	medium-sized	TRBJ1-1	TGTGCCAGCAGCTTAGGGGCGTCGAACACTGAAGCTTTCTTT	CASSLGASNTEAFF
TRBV19	TRBD1	-	TRBJ1-4	TGTGCCAGTAGGAAAGGACAGGGGAGTTCTGGTGAAAAACTGTTTTTT	CASRKGQGSSGEKLFF
TRBV6-6	-	-	TRBJ2-2	TGTGCCAGCAGTTATCAGGGTCCGAACACCGGGGAGCTGTTTTTT	CASSYQGPNTGELFF
TRBV18	TRBD1	-	TRBJ2-1	TGTGCCAGCTCACCGGGACAGCTCTACAATGAGCAGTTCTTC	CASSPGQLYNEQFF
TRBV7-2	TRBD1	-	TRBJ2-1	TGTGCCAGCAGCTCGACCGGGACAGTGTTCAATGAGCAGTTCTTC	CASSSTGTVFNEQFF
TRBV28	TRBD2	-	TRBJ2-1	TGTGCCACCTCCAAGCGGGGGGGCGGGAATGAGCAGTTCTTC	CATSKRGGGNEQFF
TRBV7-2	-	-	TRBJ1-2	TGTGCCAGCAGCCAAGCCTGGGGGGGTGGCTACACCTTC	CASSQAWGGGYTF
TRBV7-2	-	-	TRBJ1-6	TGTGCCAGCAGCTTAGGAACAGGCTCCAATTCCCCCCTCCACTTT	CASSLGTGSNSPLHF
TRBV4-3	-	-	TRBJ1-1	TGCGCCAGCAGCCAGCCAGGGAAGACTGAAGCTTTCTTT	CASSQPGKTEAFF
TRBV7-7	-	-	TRBJ1-1	TGTGCCAGCAGCCCCCTCAGGGAGGGTCCTGAAGCTTTCTTT	CASSPLREGPEAFF
TRBV5-1	-	-	TRBJ2-5	TGCGCCAGCAGCTCGGGTCCCCGAACAGGGAAACAAGAGACCCAGTACTTC	CASSSGPRTGKQETQYF
TRBV5-4	TRBD1	-	TRBJ1-2	TGTGCCAGCAGCGGACAGGGGGATGGCTACACCTTC	CASSGQGDGYTF
TRBV28	TRBD1	-	TRBJ2-3	TGTGCCAGCAGTTTATCCCTTGGGGACAGGGGGCGCCCAGATACGCAGTATTTT	CASSLSLGDRGRPDTQYF
TRBV5-4	-	-	TRBJ2-2	TGTGCCAGCAGCTTGGCCTCGGGGGCGAACACCGGGGAGCTGTTTTTT	CASSLASGANTGELFF
TRBV7-9	TRBD1	-	TRBJ1-1	TGTGCCAGCAGCCAAGGACAGGGCGGGTGGTCTGAAGCTTTCTTT	CASSQGQGGWSEAFF
TRBV4-1	TRBD1	-	TRBJ2-2	TGCGCCAGCAGTTTGACGGGCAGGGGGCTTTCCGGGGAGCTGTTTTTT	CASSLTGRGLSGELFF
TRBV27	-	-	TRBJ2-7	TGTGCCAGCAGTTCCTCATTTGCCGGGTTATACGAGCAGTACTTC	CASSSSFAGLYEQYF
TRBV25-1	-	-	TRBJ2-2	TGTGCCAGCAGTGCCCTAGGGAGGGGGGAGCTGTTTTTT	CASSALGRGELFF
TRBV9	TRBD1	-	TRBJ2-1	TGTGCCAGCAGCGTAGAAGGAGGGGGGACAGGGTCGTGGGAGCAGTTCTTC	CASSVEGGGTGSWEQFF
TRBV20-1	TRBD2	-	TRBJ2-5	TGCAGTGCTAGTTGGGGAGGGAGCCAGTACTTC	CSASWGGSQYF
TRBV28	-	-	TRBJ1-1	TGTGCCAGCAGTAGTATACAGGGGAACACTGAAGCTTTCTTT	CASSSIQGNTEAFF
TRBV5-1	-	-	TRBJ1-2	TGCGCCAGCAGCTTGATGGAGGGCGGTGGCTACACCTTC	CASSLMEGGGYTF
TRBV11-2	-	-	TRBJ1-1	TGTGCCAGCAGCTTCCGGGACACTGAAGCTTTCTTT	CASSFRDTEAFF
TRBV29-1	TRBD1	-	TRBJ2-3	TGCAGCGTTGGATGGCTAAGGGACAGGGGGCGGTCAGATACGCAGTATTTT	CSVGWLRDRGRSDTQYF
TRBV5-6	TRBD2	-	TRBJ2-1	TGTGCCAGCAGCTTGGGGACTAGCGGGGGGGGTGAGCAGTTCTTC	CASSLGTSGGGEQFF
TRBV12-5	TRBD1	few	TRBJ1-4	TGTGCTAGTGGTTTGGTATCGTGGGACAGGGCATCTGAAAAACTGTTTTTT	CASGLVSWDRASEKLFF
TRBV6-6	-	-	TRBJ2-5	TGTGCCAGCAGTTACTCTCCAGGCGAGGGAGAGACCCAGTACTTC	CASSYSPGEGETQYF
TRBV10-3	-	-	TRBJ2-1	TGTGCCATCAAAGCTCCGCCCCACAATGAGCAGTTCTTC	CAIKAPPHNEQFF
TRBV6-5	-	-	TRBJ2-2	TGTGCCAGCAGGGCCAGGGGCCGAAATTCCGGGGAGCTGTTTTTT	CASRARGRNSGELFF